This T cell receptor beta chain stems from a study of read filtering for tumor transcriptome and immune sequencing (dated by TCRdb to between 2020 and 2021). Context from the whole study: The cohort had around 18 male and 11 to 15 female patients with a mean age of roughly 62 years, ranging from roughly 40 to 90. One of the main goals was to work out a read-filtering strategy for immune repertoire data, in particular whether clonotypes backed by only a single read should be removed. After DNase treatment, whole-transcriptome libraries were prepared with the TruSeq RNA Access Library Prep Kit. TCR-region mapped reads per sample ranged from about 3.5 to 10.27 million with IR-seq versus only about 85 to 1273 with RNA-seq. Using the same bone marrow samples, the study compared TCR repertoires obtained by targeted immune repertoire sequencing with those obtained by bulk whole-transcriptome sequencing. By revised international staging, fewer than ten patients were R-ISS I, some 17 were R-ISS II and over five were R-ISS III. General study outcomes and caveats: The sorted CD138-negative fraction was composed of a mixed bone marrow immune population rather than of purified T cells. Single-read clonotypes made up about four fifths of clonotypes but approximately 3.5% of total reads in IR-seq, and roughly three quarters of clonotypes and about 45% of reads in RNA-seq. Clonotypes were captured by IR-seq at much higher depth and more reliably than by RNA-seq, and smaller IR-seq throughput was sufficient for identification of most shared clonotypes. The correlation between IR-seq and RNA-seq shared clonotype proportions was increased by removal of single-read clonotypes.

About this clonotype: Its antigen is not yet known. No base-level quality is on record; no much larger clone is a single base apart.

TCR libraries were built from about 370 ng RNA with the Immunoverse kit, using molecular barcoded adaptors covering alpha/delta and beta/gamma chains. The same RNA used for transcriptome sequencing was used for TCR library preparation. Sequencing of the TCR libraries was done on an Illumina HiSeq 4000 with 2 x 150 cycles. In the paper's pipeline: MiXCR aligned TCR reads to human V, D, J and C references and assembled the aligned reads into CDR3 clonotypes, with quality filtering and error correction included. The tcR package in R was used for analysis of clonotype counts and gene usage diversity. Raw mapping reads were checked after the RNA-seq reads had been mapped by STAR aligner version 2.5.3a onto the human GRCh37 genome. To test how sequencing depth affects detected clonotypes, IR-seq fastq files were randomly downsampled with Seqtk 1.3. In TCRdb, the public reads were trimmed at Q25 with fastp and aligned with MiXCR, with productive beta chains retained. Here each entry gathers all rows of one CDR3 protein and keeps the most common genes and DNA. Here the V and J calls rest on TCRdb's processing, not on the authors' analysis. The sample table holds around 41,000 distinct CDR3 sequences, of which 13% to 15% were seen once. The ten largest clones add up to around 20% of the sample.

Each patient had bone marrow sampled at the time of active disease. Isolation of bone marrow mononuclear cells was performed by Ficoll-Hypaque density gradient centrifugation. To remove myeloma plasma cells, the cells were labeled with CD138 magnetic microbeads on a MACS separator, and CD138-negative cells were then collected by negative selection. Flow cytometry on an Attune NxT with CD138 antibodies was used to check the purity of the isolated cells. TRIzol reagent was used to extract total RNA, which was then quantified with a NanoDrop spectrophotometer. Paired RNA-seq and IR-seq were performed on the CD138-negative bone marrow sample of each patient. Sequencing input: a population of CD138-negative cells sorted from bone marrow. This specimen's cell subset or site label, interpreted: bone marrow mononuclear cells depleted of CD138+ plasma/myeloma cells by negative magnetic selection. This receptor was taken from a donor at least 40 years old with multiple myeloma.

The CDR3: CASSEGQSFGTQYF. The sequenced DNA is TGTGCCAGCAGCGAGGGACAGTCATTCGGTACGCAGTATTTT. This sequence uses TRBV7-2 and TRBJ2-3; 7 junctional bases match TRBD1. According to the germline V gene, CDR1 reads SGHTA and CDR2 reads FQGNSA. Relative to germline, V is missing 5 bases and J is missing 8 bases, with 10 bases of the junction outside any gene match. Including cysteine and phenylalanine, the CDR3 has 14 amino acids. Only CDR3 DNA is held: 42 bases, read in frame from base 1.